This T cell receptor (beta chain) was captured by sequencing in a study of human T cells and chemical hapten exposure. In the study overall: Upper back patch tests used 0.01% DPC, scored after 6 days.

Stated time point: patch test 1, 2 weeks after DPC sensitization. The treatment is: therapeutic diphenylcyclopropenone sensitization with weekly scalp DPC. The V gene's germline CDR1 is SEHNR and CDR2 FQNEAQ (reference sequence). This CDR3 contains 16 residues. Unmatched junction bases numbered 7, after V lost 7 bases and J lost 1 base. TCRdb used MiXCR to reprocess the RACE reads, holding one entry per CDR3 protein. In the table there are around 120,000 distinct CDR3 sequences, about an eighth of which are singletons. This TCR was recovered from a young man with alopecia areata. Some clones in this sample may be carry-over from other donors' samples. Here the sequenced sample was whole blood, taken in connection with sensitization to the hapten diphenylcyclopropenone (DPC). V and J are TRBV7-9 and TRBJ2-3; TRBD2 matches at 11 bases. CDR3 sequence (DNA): TGTGCCAGCAACCTATTTAGCGGGGGGGGCACAGATACGCAGTATTTT. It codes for CASNLFSGGGTDTQYF. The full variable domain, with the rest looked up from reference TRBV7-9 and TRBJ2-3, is DTGVSQNPRHKITKRGQNVTFRCDPISEHNRLYWYRQTLGQGPEFLTYFQNEAQLEKSRLLSDRFSAERPKGSFSTLEIQRTEQGDSAMYLCASNLFSGGGTDTQYFGPGTRLTVL.